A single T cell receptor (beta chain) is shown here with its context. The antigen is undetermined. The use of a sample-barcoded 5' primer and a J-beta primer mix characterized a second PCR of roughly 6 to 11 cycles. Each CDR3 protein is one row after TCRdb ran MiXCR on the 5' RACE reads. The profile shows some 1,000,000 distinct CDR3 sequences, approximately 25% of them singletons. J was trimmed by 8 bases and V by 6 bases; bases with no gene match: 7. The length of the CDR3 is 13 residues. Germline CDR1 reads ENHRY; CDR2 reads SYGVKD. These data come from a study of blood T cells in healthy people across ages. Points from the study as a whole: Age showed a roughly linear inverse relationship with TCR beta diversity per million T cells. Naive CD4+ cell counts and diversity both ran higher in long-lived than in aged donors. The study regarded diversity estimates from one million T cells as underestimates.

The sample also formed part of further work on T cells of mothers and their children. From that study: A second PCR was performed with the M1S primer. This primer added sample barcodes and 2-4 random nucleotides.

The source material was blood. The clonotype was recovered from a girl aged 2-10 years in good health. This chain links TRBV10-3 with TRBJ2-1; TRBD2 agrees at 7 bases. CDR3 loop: CAIRTGGVDEQFF. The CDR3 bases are TGTGCCATCAGGACGGGGGGAGTGGATGAGCAGTTCTTC.